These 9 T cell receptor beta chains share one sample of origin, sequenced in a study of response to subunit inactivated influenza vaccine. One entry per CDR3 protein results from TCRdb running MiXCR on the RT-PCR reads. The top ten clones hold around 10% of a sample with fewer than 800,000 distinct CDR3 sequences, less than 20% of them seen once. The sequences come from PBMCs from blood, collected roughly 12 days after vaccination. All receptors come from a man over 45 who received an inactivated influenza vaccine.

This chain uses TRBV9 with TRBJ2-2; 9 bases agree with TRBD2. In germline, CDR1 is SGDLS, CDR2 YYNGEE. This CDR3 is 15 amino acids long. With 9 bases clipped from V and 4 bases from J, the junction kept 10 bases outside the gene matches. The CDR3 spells CATLWRGGTTGELFF. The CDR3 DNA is TGTGCCACCCTCTGGCGGGGGGGTACCACCGGGGAGCTGTTTTTT.

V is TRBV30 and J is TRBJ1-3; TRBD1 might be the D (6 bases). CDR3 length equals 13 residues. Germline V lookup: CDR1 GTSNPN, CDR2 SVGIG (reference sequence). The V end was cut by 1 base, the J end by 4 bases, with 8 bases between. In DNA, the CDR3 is TGTGCCTGGAGTGCCGGACAGGGAAACACCATATATTTT. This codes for CAWSAGQGNTIYF.

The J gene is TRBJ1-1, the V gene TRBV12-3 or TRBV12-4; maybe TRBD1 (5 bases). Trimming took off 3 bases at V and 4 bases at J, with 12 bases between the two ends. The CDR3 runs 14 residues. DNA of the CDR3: TGTGCCAGCAGTTTCAAGGGGAAGGGCACTGAAGCTTTCTTT. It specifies CASSFKGKGTEAFF.

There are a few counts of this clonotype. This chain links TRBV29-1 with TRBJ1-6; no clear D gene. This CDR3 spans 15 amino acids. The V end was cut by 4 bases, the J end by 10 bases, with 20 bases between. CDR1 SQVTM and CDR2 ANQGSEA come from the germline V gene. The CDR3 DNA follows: TGCAGCGTTGGTGGGGATCCCAAAGCTGGATCACCCCTCCACTTT. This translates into CSVGGDPKAGSPLHF.

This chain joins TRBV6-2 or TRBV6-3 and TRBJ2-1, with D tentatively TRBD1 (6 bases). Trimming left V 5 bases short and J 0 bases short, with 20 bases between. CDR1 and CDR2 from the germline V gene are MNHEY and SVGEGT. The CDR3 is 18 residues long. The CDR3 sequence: CASSQGLKGPRSYNEQFF. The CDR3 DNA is TGTGCCAGCAGTCAGGGGCTAAAGGGACCTCGCTCCTACAATGAGCAGTTCTTC.

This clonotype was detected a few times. In DNA, the CDR3 is TGTGCCAGCAGCCAGATTCAGCTTTACACAGATACGCAGTATTTT. Amino acids: CASSQIQLYTDTQYF. This sequence joins TRBV7-2 and TRBJ2-3; D is unclear. Germline CDR1 reads SGHTA; CDR2 reads FQGNSA. The CDR3 runs 15 residues. The V end lost 5 bases, the J end lost 2 bases, and 14 bases lay between the germline ends.

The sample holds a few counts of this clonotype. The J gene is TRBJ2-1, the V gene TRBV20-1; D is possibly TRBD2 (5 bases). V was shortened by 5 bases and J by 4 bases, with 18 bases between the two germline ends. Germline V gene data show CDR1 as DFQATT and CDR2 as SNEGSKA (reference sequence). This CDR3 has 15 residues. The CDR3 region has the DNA TGCAGTGCTTTCCCAGCGGAGAGATCATACAATGAGCAGTTCTTC. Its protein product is CSAFPAERSYNEQFF.

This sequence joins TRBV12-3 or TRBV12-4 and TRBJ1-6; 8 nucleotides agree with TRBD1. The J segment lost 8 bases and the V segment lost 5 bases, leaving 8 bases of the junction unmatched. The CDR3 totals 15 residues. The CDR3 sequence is CASSHWTGKDSPLHF. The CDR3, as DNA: TGTGCCAGCAGTCATTGGACAGGGAAGGATTCACCCCTCCACTTT.

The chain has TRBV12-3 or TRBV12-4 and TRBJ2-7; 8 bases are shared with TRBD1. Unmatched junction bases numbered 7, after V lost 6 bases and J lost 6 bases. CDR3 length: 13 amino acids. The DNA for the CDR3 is TGTGCCAGCAGCCGACAGGGGTTCAGCGAGCAGTACTTC. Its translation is CASSRQGFSEQYF.